This T cell receptor beta chain was sequenced during a study of T cell clusters in autoimmune cytopenias. Each sample's input was approximately 270 ng genomic DNA, 40,000 or so genome equivalents. Multiplex touch-down PCR amplified TRB using TRB-A and TRB-B pools in one tube. TCRdb re-called the multiplex PCR reads and catalogs CDR3 proteins one per entry, DNA excluded. The listing contains 7,000 or so distinct CDR3 sequences. Germline CDR1 and CDR2: MRHNA and SNTAGT. The CDR3 is 13 residues long. This same sample was also part of a study on T cell repertoires in aging, cancer and after chemotherapy.

V usage is TRBV6-4 and J usage is TRBJ2-7. The sample comprised peripheral blood. This TCR was sampled from a human donor in good health. The CDR3 protein is CASRDNFGYEQYF.